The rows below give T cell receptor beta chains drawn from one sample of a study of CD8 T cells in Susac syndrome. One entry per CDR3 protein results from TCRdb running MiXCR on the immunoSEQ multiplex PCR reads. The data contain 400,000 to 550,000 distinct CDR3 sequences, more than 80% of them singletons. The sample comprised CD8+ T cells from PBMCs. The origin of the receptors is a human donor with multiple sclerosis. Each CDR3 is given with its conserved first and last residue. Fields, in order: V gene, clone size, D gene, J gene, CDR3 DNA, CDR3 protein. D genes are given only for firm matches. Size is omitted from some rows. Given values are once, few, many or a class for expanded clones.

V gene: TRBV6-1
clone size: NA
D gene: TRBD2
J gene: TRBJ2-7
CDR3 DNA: TGTGCCAGCAGTGAAGACCCTAGCGGGGGCCCTAGGTACGAGCAGTACTTC
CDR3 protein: CASSEDPSGGPRYEQYF

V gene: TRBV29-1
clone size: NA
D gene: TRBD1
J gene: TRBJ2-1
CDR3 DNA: TGCAGCGTAGATACCGGGACAGACTACAATGAGCAGTTCTTC
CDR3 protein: CSVDTGTDYNEQFF

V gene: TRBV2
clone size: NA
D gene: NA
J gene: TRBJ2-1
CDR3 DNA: TGTGCCAGCAGGAGCAGGGGAGACTACAATGAGCAGTTCTTC
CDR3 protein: CASRSRGDYNEQFF

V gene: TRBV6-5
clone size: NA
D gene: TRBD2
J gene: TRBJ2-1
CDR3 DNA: TGTGCCAGCAGCCCCGGGACTATCAATGAGCAGTTCTTC
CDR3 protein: CASSPGTINEQFF

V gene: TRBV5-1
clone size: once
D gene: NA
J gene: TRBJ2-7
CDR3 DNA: TGCGCCAGCAGCGGTCCAGTTACCCCCTACGAGCAGTACTTC
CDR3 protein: CASSGPVTPYEQYF

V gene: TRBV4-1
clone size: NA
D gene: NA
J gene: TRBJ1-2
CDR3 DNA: TGCGCCAGCAGCCAGTACAGTACTAACTATGGCTACACCTTC
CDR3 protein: CASSQYSTNYGYTF

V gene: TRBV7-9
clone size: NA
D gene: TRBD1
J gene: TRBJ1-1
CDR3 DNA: TGTGCCAGCAGACAAAACAGGGGGAACACTGAAGCTTTCTTT
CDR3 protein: CASRQNRGNTEAFF

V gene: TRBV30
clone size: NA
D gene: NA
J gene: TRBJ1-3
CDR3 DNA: TGTGCCTGGATACTCACCTCTGGAAACACCATATATTTT
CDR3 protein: CAWILTSGNTIYF

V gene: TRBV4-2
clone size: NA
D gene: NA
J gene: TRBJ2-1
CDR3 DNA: TGTGCCAGCAGCCAAGGCCCGATGGTAGCGAAGGAGGGGGATGAGCAGTTCTTC
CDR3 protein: CASSQGPMVAKEGDEQFF

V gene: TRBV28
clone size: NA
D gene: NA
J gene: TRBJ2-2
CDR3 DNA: TGTGCCAGCAGTAGCGAACCGCGGAACACCGGGGAGCTGTTTTTT
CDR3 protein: CASSSEPRNTGELFF

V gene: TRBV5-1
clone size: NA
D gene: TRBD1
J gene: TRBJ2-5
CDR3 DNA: TGCGCCAGCAGCTTGGCCACGACAGGGGGCTTAGAGACCCAGTACTTC
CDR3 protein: CASSLATTGGLETQYF

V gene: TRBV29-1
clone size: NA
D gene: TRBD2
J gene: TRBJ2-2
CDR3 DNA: TGCAGCGTTTTGGGGGGGGCGAACACCGGGGAGCTGTTTTTT
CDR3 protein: CSVLGGANTGELFF

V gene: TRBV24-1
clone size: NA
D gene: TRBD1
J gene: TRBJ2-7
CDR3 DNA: TGTGCCACCAGTGCAGGGACAGGGTTCTACGAGCAGTACTTC
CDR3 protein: CATSAGTGFYEQYF

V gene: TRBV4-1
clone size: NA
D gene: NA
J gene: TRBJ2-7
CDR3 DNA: TGCGCCAGCAGCCAAGATCGGGCAGGCGCTAACTACGAGCAGTACTTC
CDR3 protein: CASSQDRAGANYEQYF

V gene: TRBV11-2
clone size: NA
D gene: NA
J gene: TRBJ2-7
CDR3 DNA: TGTGCCAGCAGAGGACCAGGGAATCCCACCTACGAGCAGTACTTC
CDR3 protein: CASRGPGNPTYEQYF

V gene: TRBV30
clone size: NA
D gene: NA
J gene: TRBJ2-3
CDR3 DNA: TGTGCCTGGACCCTAGTTGCGGGCACAGATACGCAGTATTTT
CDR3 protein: CAWTLVAGTDTQYF

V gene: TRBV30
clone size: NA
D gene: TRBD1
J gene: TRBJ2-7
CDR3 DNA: TGTGCCTTACACCCAGAGGGGGCGGGCTACGAGCAGTACTTC
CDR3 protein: CALHPEGAGYEQYF

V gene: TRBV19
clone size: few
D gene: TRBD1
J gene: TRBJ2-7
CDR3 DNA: TGTGCCAGTAGTATAGGGGACAGCTACGAGCAGTACTTC
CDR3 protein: CASSIGDSYEQYF

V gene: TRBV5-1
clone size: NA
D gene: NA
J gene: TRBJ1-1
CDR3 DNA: TGCGCCAGCACCAACCAGATGGGGGTGAACACTGAAGCTTTCTTT
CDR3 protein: CASTNQMGVNTEAFF

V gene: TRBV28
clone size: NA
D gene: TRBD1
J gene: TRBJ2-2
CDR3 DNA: TGTGCCAGCAGCACCGGGACAGATACCACCGGGGAGCTGTTTTTT
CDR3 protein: CASSTGTDTTGELFF

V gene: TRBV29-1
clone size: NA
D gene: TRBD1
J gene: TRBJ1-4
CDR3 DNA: TGCAGCGTTGAAGCCCTCGGGACAGGGGCTAATGAAAAACTGTTTTTT
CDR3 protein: CSVEALGTGANEKLFF

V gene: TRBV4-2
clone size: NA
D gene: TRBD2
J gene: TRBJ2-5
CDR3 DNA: TGTGCCAGCAGCCAAACCGGACTAGCGGGAGGGGAGACCCAGTACTTC
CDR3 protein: CASSQTGLAGGETQYF